What follows are 25 T cell receptor beta chains derived from one specimen sequenced in a study of technical replicates of blood from a few donors. Sequencing was performed with immunoSEQ multiplex PCR; in TCRdb, only in-frame clones are kept and a portion is missing. The table records over 70,000 clones, around nine tenths of them present only once. The sample consisted of PBMCs. The receptors shown here come from a human donor in good health. Some clones in this sample may be carry-over from other donors' samples.

This clone was seen just once. The chain carries TRBV29-1 and TRBJ2-7, with 7 nucleotides matching TRBD2. Germline V lookup: CDR1 SQVTM, CDR2 ANQGSEA. The CDR3 is 15 amino acids. With V trimmed by 3 bases and J by 0 bases, 8 bases remained unmatched. DNA for the CDR3: TGCAGCGTTGATGGTGGGGGGGGTAACTCCTACGAGCAGTACTTC. Its translation is CSVDGGGGNSYEQYF.

This chain connects TRBV7-2 to TRBJ2-3; possibly TRBD2 for D (5 bases). Germline assignment: CDR1 SGHTA and CDR2 FQGNSA. V gave up 3 bases and J gave up 5 bases, with 9 bases separating them. The CDR3 spans 13 residues. CDR3 sequence: CASSFGVRDTQYF. CDR3 sequence (DNA): TGTGCCAGCAGCTTCGGGGTAAGAGATACGCAGTATTTT.

This clone was seen only once. This chain joins TRBV6-5 and TRBJ1-1; D gene ambiguous. CDR1 and CDR2 from the germline V gene are MNHEY and SVGAGI. The germline V and J ends were trimmed by 5 bases and 6 bases, with 13 bases remaining between them. CDR3 size: 13 residues. The CDR3: CASSENFGPEAFF. Written as DNA, the CDR3 is TGTGCCAGCAGTGAGAACTTTGGTCCTGAAGCTTTCTTT.

The genes are TRBV25-1 and TRBJ2-2, with D perhaps TRBD1 (5 bases). The CDR3 spans 15 residues. Germline V gene data show CDR1 as MGHDK and CDR2 as SYGVNS. Deletions cut 2 bases from V and 2 bases from J, with 9 bases between. The CDR3 bases are TGTGCCAGCAGTGAACTAGACAGAAACACCGGGGAGCTGTTTTTT. Translation gives CASSELDRNTGELFF.

The chain joins TRBV9 to TRBJ2-2, with 7 nucleotides matching TRBD1. The germline gives CDR1 SGDLS, CDR2 YYNGEE. The CDR3 sequence is 15 residues long. Losses at the gene ends were 6 bases for V and 2 bases for J; bases not matched to a gene: 7. The CDR3 DNA sequence: TGTGCCAGCAACCCCGGGACAGTCAACACCGGGGAGCTGTTTTTT. The encoded protein is CASNPGTVNTGELFF.

The chain is built from TRBV9 and TRBJ2-7, with TRBD2 identical over 11 bases. With V trimmed by 4 bases and J by 7 bases, 10 bases remained unmatched. This CDR3 has 15 amino acids. Germline CDR1 and CDR2: SGDLS and YYNGEE. The CDR3 coding sequence is TGTGCCAGCAGCACCCATAGCGGGAGGGCCGTTGAGCAGTACTTC. Translated, it gives CASSTHSGRAVEQYF. Supplemented by reference TRBV9 and TRBJ2-7, the full variable domain reads DSGVTQTPKHLITATGQRVTLRCSPRSGDLSVYWYQQSLDQGLQFLIQYYNGEERAKGNILERFSAQQFPDLHSELNLSSLELGDSALYFCASSTHSGRAVEQYFGPGTRLTVT.

As for this clone: Possible read error: a much larger clone is one base away. Distinct nucleotide sequences in the sample also encode this CDR3. This chain joins TRBV5-1 and TRBJ2-1, with TRBD2 matching 8 bases. V shed 3 bases and J 4 bases; nucleotides not matched to a gene: 3. This CDR3 region has 14 residues. Looked up from germline, CDR1 is SGHRS and CDR2 is YFSETQ. This CDR3 is CASSSAGGYNEQFF. Written as DNA, the CDR3 is TGCGCCAGCAGCTCCGCGGGAGGATACAATGAGCAGTTCTTC.

V gene TRBV4-3 combines with J gene TRBJ2-7, with D possibly TRBD2 on 6 matching bases. The V gene lost 4 bases and the J gene lost 7 bases, with 17 bases spanning the gap. Germline V lookup: CDR1 LGHNA, CDR2 YSLEER. This CDR3 spans 14 amino acids. Written as DNA, the CDR3 is TGCGCCAGCAGCCCGGGAGCAGACGGCTGGGAGCAGTACTTC. Protein sequence: CASSPGADGWEQYF.

The chain joins TRBV19 to TRBJ2-7; no firm D call. In germline, CDR1 is LNHDA, CDR2 SQIVND (reference sequence). V dropped 6 bases and J dropped 2 bases, with 14 bases sitting between them. This CDR3 is 14 amino acids long. CDR3 sequence reads: CASRAYAAAYEQYF. The DNA for the CDR3 is TGTGCCAGTAGAGCCTATGCGGCAGCCTACGAGCAGTACTTC.

The chain combines TRBV7-3 with TRBJ2-2, with 8 bases that match TRBD2. Germline CDR1 reads SGHTA; CDR2 reads FQGTGA. The ends lost 4 bases at V and 0 bases at J; junction bases unmatched: 4. The CDR3 covers 16 residues. The CDR3, as DNA: TGTGCCAGCAGCTCACAAGCGGGAGCGAACACCGGGGAGCTGTTTTTT. Amino acids: CASSSQAGANTGELFF.

This rearrangement joins TRBV18 to TRBJ2-4, with 9 bases lining up with TRBD2. This CDR3 spans 17 amino acids. Germline-derived CDR1 and CDR2 are KGHSH and LQKENI. The V gene end was trimmed by 2 bases and the J gene end by 3 bases; junction bases not matched to a gene: 8. The CDR3 region has the DNA TGTGCCAGCTCACCAGCGGGAGGGCCATTGGGCAAAAACATTCAGTACTTC. Translation gives CASSPAGGPLGKNIQYF.

The chain has TRBV7-2 and TRBJ1-5; D remains ambiguous. The V gene lost 8 bases and the J gene lost 2 bases, with 19 bases spanning the gap. Germline V gene sequence: CDR1 SGHTA, CDR2 FQGNSA. The CDR3 loop spans 16 amino acids. The CDR3 DNA follows: TGTGCCAGCTGGAATCCTCCCCGGCGGGGCAATCAGCCCCAGCATTTT. This encodes CASWNPPRRGNQPQHF.

The CDR3 DNA is TGTGCCAGCAGTCCCGACAGCTATGGCTACACCTTC. It translates to CASSPDSYGYTF. V is TRBV2 and J is TRBJ1-2; D may be TRBD1 (5 bases). Trimming pared 5 bases from V and 4 bases from J, leaving 8 bases between. This CDR3 has 12 amino acids. In germline, CDR1 is SNHLY, CDR2 FYNNEI.

The V call is TRBV7-2, the J call TRBJ1-4; 10 bases agree with TRBD1. This CDR3 is built from 16 residues. Trimming cost V 5 bases and J 7 bases; bases outside gene matches: 10. Germline-derived CDR1 and CDR2 are SGHTA and FQGNSA. Here the CDR3 DNA reads TGTGCCAGCAGCCTGACAGGGGGCCGGGGGGGTGAAAAACTGTTTTTT. This encodes CASSLTGGRGGEKLFF.

This clone was counted only a few times. The CDR3 is CASRILSVSYGYTF. In DNA form, the CDR3 reads TGTGCCAGCAGAATCTTATCGGTCTCCTATGGCTACACCTTC. V and J are TRBV5-4 and TRBJ1-2; D call uncertain. Germline V gives CDR1 SGHNT, CDR2 YYREEE (reference sequence). The CDR3 has 14 residues. V lost 5 bases and J 4 bases, leaving 15 bases between the germline ends.

The V call is TRBV4-1, the J call TRBJ2-7, with D possibly being TRBD1 (6 bases). The CDR3 covers 16 residues. V was pared by 0 bases and J by 6 bases, with 18 bases between. Germline CDR1 is MGHRA and CDR2 is YSYEKL. The CDR3 DNA follows: TGCGCCAGCAGCCAAGAAAGAAGGCCCAGAGGGGGCGAGCAGTACTTC. Protein sequence: CASSQERRPRGGEQYF.

The chain employs TRBV6-1 and TRBJ2-1; possibly TRBD2 for D (5 bases). Germline V gene sequence: CDR1 MNHNS, CDR2 SASEGT. The CDR3 is made up of 17 amino acids. Trimming left V 4 bases short and J 2 bases short, with 18 bases between. The CDR3 spells CASSGIGLSSPYNEQFF. The CDR3 coding sequence is TGTGCCAGCAGTGGAATTGGACTCTCTAGCCCCTACAATGAGCAGTTCTTC.

The chain has TRBV15 and TRBJ2-5, with 8 bases that match TRBD1. CDR3 length: 13 residues. V lost 2 bases, J lost 4 bases, and 0 bases stayed unmatched. Germline CDR1 and CDR2: LNHNV and YYDKDF (reference sequence). CDR3 residues: CATSRQGAETQYF. The CDR3 DNA is TGTGCCACCAGCAGACAGGGGGCAGAGACCCAGTACTTC.

This rearrangement joins TRBV4-3 to TRBJ2-3; 8 bases map to TRBD2. With 3 bases clipped from V and 2 bases from J, the junction kept 10 bases outside the gene matches. The CDR3 sequence is 17 residues long. CDR1 and CDR2 from the germline V gene are LGHNA and YSLEER. CDR3 protein: CASSQGIGGGYTDTQYF. The CDR3 DNA sequence: TGCGCCAGCAGCCAGGGGATCGGGGGGGGATACACAGATACGCAGTATTTT.

This clone was observed once. The CDR3 spells CASTSRGSYEQYF. The CDR3 DNA reads as TGTGCCAGCACTTCAAGGGGGAGCTACGAGCAGTACTTC. The chain carries TRBV27 and TRBJ2-7, with a tentative D call TRBD1 (6 bases). Per germline, CDR1 MNHEY and CDR2 SMNVEV (reference sequence). This CDR3 is built from 13 residues. V was cut by 7 bases and J by 3 bases, with 13 bases left in between.

This chain links TRBV6-1 with TRBJ1-1, with 10 bases lining up with TRBD1. This CDR3 spans 14 amino acids. V shed 7 bases, J shed 6 bases, and the junction held 8 bases outside the gene matches. Germline V gives CDR1 MNHNS, CDR2 SASEGT. The CDR3 reads CASTDRGFLAEAFF. CDR3 coding DNA: TGTGCCAGCACGGACAGGGGGTTTCTTGCTGAAGCTTTCTTT.

The chain combines TRBV6-1 with TRBJ2-1; 9 nucleotides align to TRBD2. The CDR3 is 14 residues long. With 0 bases clipped from V and 6 bases from J, the junction kept 0 bases outside the gene matches. CDR1 and CDR2 from the germline V gene are MNHNS and SASEGT. CDR3 protein: CASSEAAGGNEQFF. CDR3 DNA sequence: TGTGCCAGCAGTGAAGCAGCGGGAGGCAATGAGCAGTTCTTC.

J is TRBJ1-1 and V is TRBV18; no firm D call. This CDR3 region has 13 residues. V shed 4 bases and J shed 4 bases, with 10 bases lying between them. CDR1 is KGHSH and CDR2 is LQKENI in the germline V gene. CDR3 DNA sequence: TGTGCCAGCTCACGGGAGGAGAGCACTGAAGCTTTCTTT. Its translation is CASSREESTEAFF.

V is TRBV28 and J is TRBJ1-1; a weak D match, TRBD1 (6 bases). This CDR3 has 15 amino acids. Germline lookup yields CDR1 MDHEN and CDR2 SYDVKM. V was cut by 5 bases and J by 0 bases, with 13 bases left in between. The CDR3 DNA reads TGTGCCAGCAGTCCTCGGACAGTCATGAACACTGAAGCTTTCTTT. Translated, it gives CASSPRTVMNTEAFF.

This rearrangement joins TRBV5-1 to TRBJ1-1, with a possible D match to TRBD1 (6 bases). Deletions cut 4 bases from V and 5 bases from J, with 15 bases between. The CDR3 totals 14 residues. The germline CDR1 and CDR2 sequences are SGHRS and YFSETQ. The DNA of the CDR3 is TGCGCCAGCAGCCCCGGCCAGGGGTTGACTGAAGCTTTCTTT. Its translation: CASSPGQGLTEAFF.